This TCR beta chain came from a study of blood T cell repertoires in COVID-19. Looking at the study overall: COVID-19 samples collected from the United States, Italy and Spain covered acute and convalescent phases.

This CDR3 has 14 amino acids. From germline, CDR1 is SGHRS and CDR2 YFSETQ. V was cut by 0 bases and J by 2 bases, with 8 bases left in between. The authors' processing: Counts of nucleated cells, estimated from reference gene primer amplification, were obtained. TCRdb's table, derived via immunoSEQ multiplex PCR, lists solely in-frame clones and lacks some. V and J calls and clone size are as listed in that table; D and trimming were resolved from the DNA. The table lists roughly 230,000 clones, more than 70% of them singletons. This TCR derives from a man aged 35 to 55 with active or convalescent COVID-19. The chain couples TRBV5-1 to TRBJ1-2; D ambiguous. Sequencing was performed on peripheral blood. In nucleotides, the CDR3 is TGCGCCAGCAGCTTGGCGTTGGCCAACTATGGCTACACCTTC. Translation: CASSLALANYGYTF.